Presented here are 2 T cell receptor beta chains from one specimen sequenced in a study of CXCR3-negative and CXCR3-positive naive CD8 T cells. Study-wide findings and caveats: CXCR3-expressing naive cells carried TRB CDR3s more hydrophobic than those of CXCR3-negative naive cells.

Their recognized antigens are unknown. UMI-tagged TRB cDNA libraries were built via 5' RACE. Following a re-call of the 5' RACE reads, TCRdb has one entry per CDR3 protein and lacks DNA. Seen in this sample are approximately 6,000 distinct CDR3 sequences; the ten most common clones hold approximately 1.4%. The sequencing sample was made of naive CXCR3+ CD8+ T cells from blood. Specified subset: CD45RO-CCR7+CD27+CD95- naive CD8+ T cells expressing CXCR3 (TNR3+). The source of these receptors is a human donor in good health. Some clones in this sample may be carry-over from other donors' samples.

This clonotype is called medium-sized based on its frequency. This chain joins TRBV29-1 and TRBJ1-4. CDR3 size: 13 residues. The germline gives CDR1 SQVTM, CDR2 ANQGSEA. Here the CDR3 reads CSVFGSTNEKLFF.

Measured by frequency, this clonotype is medium-sized. V gene TRBV10-3 combines with J gene TRBJ2-3. Germline loops: CDR1 ENHRY, CDR2 SYGVKD. The CDR3 extends over 14 amino acids. CDR3 loop: CAILHGLDTDTQYF.